These 20 T cell receptor beta chains came from one sample sequenced in a study of blood T cell repertoires in COVID-19. Method: immunoSEQ multiplex PCR; TCRdb's copy keeps in-frame clones and lacks some. This table has around 280,000 clones, about nine tenths appearing once. The sample consisted of peripheral blood. These receptors came from a woman in her thirties with COVID-19, enrolled during active disease.

The chain's CDR3 is CASSLRDRGHEQYF. The CDR3 DNA is TGTGCCAGCAGCTTACGGGACAGGGGCCACGAGCAGTACTTC. The chain recombines TRBV11-3 with TRBJ2-7; 10 bases match TRBD1. V was pared by 2 bases and J by 5 bases, with 3 bases of the junction left unmatched. This CDR3 comprises 14 residues. CDR1 is SGHNT, CDR2 YENEEA, per germline.

This clone has just one count. The chain couples TRBV19 to TRBJ2-1; D may be TRBD2 (5 bases). Trimming took 6 bases from V and 6 from J, leaving 18 bases between them. Looked up from germline, CDR1 is LNHDA and CDR2 is SQIVND (reference sequence). The CDR3 consists of 15 residues. This CDR3 reads CASRTPGSGFNEQFF. In DNA form, the CDR3 reads TGTGCCAGTAGAACCCCCGGATCGGGGTTCAATGAGCAGTTCTTC.

The genes are TRBV7-9 and TRBJ1-1, with D possibly being TRBD1 (6 bases). The CDR3 contains 14 residues. The V end lost 6 bases, the J end lost 4 bases, and 15 bases lay between the germline ends. The germline V gene encodes CDR1 SEHNR and CDR2 FQNEAQ (reference sequence). The CDR3 loop reads CASSSTTGLTEAFF. The CDR3 nucleotides are TGTGCCAGCAGTTCTACCACAGGGCTCACTGAAGCTTTCTTT.

This rearrangement joins TRBV11-2 to TRBJ1-6, with TRBD1 matching over 7 bases. The CDR3 totals 14 residues. J gave up 7 bases and V 3 bases, and 3 bases lay outside the gene matches. In germline, CDR1 is SGHAT, CDR2 FQNNGV. CDR3 residues: CASSLGRGNSPLHF. The CDR3 region has the DNA TGTGCCAGCAGCTTGGGCAGGGGGAATTCACCCCTCCACTTT.

The chain links TRBV6-6 to TRBJ1-6; the D is unclear. The germline gives CDR1 MNHNY, CDR2 SVGAGI (reference sequence). V was trimmed by 0 bases and J by 9 bases, leaving 12 bases between them. CDR3 length: 15 residues. The CDR3 sequence is CASSYSSQARSPLHF. The CDR3 nucleotides are TGTGCCAGCAGTTACTCCTCCCAGGCACGTTCACCCCTCCACTTT.

This chain links TRBV14 with TRBJ2-7; 11 nucleotides align to TRBD1. J was trimmed by 2 bases and V by 4 bases; bases with no gene match: 4. CDR3 length: 15 amino acids. Germline CDR1 and CDR2: SGHDN and FVKESK. The CDR3 region is CASSRGQGGTYEQYF. DNA of the CDR3: TGTGCCAGCAGCCGGGGACAGGGGGGCACCTACGAGCAGTACTTC.

The V and J genes are TRBV4-1 and TRBJ2-7, with 12 bases lining up with TRBD2. The CDR3 extends over 15 amino acids. J gave up 3 bases and V 0 bases, and 0 bases lay outside the gene matches. The V gene's germline CDR1 is MGHRA and CDR2 YSYEKL. CDR3 coding DNA: TGCGCCAGCAGCCAAGAGACTAGCGGGAGCTACGAGCAGTACTTC. Amino acid sequence: CASSQETSGSYEQYF.

This rearrangement joins TRBV9 to TRBJ2-1; 12 bases line up with TRBD1. With 4 bases clipped from V and 10 bases from J, the junction kept 9 bases outside the gene matches. Germline V lookup: CDR1 SGDLS, CDR2 YYNGEE. The CDR3 length is 15 residues. The CDR3 DNA sequence: TGTGCCAGCAGCCTGCCGGGACAGGGGGCAGGGGAGCAGTTCTTC. This translates into CASSLPGQGAGEQFF.

J is TRBJ2-1 and V is TRBV6-6, with D possibly being TRBD2 (5 bases). The V end was cut by 8 bases, the J end by 3 bases, with 17 bases between. CDR1 is MNHNY, CDR2 SVGAGI, per germline (reference sequence). The CDR3 contains 15 residues. The CDR3 sequence is CASAPSGQNYNEQFF. The CDR3 DNA follows: TGTGCCAGCGCGCCCAGCGGCCAAAACTACAATGAGCAGTTCTTC.

This chain uses TRBV6-1 with TRBJ1-1; D unclear. Trimming stripped 1 base from V and 6 bases from J, with 15 bases between. Germline CDR1 MNHNS, CDR2 SASEGT. This CDR3 spans 15 amino acids. For the CDR3, the DNA is TGTGCCAGCAGTGAAGTATCAGTTTCAACATCTGAAGCTTTCTTT. It translates to CASSEVSVSTSEAFF.

This chain uses TRBV5-6 with TRBJ1-2, with TRBD1 matching 9 bases. The CDR3 totals 12 residues. V lost 3 bases, J lost 8 bases, and 2 bases stayed unmatched. Germline CDR1 is SGHDT and CDR2 is YYEEEE. CDR3 in DNA: TGTGCCAGCAGCTGGGGACAGGGCGGCTACACCTTC. It specifies CASSWGQGGYTF.

The CDR3 loop is CSVPGVSGGFSTDTQYF. The CDR3 region has the DNA TGCAGCGTCCCGGGCGTTAGCGGGGGGTTTAGCACAGATACGCAGTATTTT. The rearrangement uses TRBV29-1 and TRBJ2-3, with TRBD2 matching over 10 bases. V dropped 6 bases and J dropped 0; count of bases not matched to a gene: 12. The germline V gene has CDR1 SQVTM and CDR2 ANQGSEA. CDR3 length: 17 residues.

The chain joins TRBV9 to TRBJ2-5; 8 nucleotides agree with TRBD2. The CDR3 consists of 15 residues. With 0 bases clipped from V and 4 bases from J, the junction kept 5 bases outside the gene matches. CDR1 and CDR2 (germline): SGDLS, YYNGEE. The CDR3 region has the DNA TGTGCCAGCAGCGTAGCTGTAGCGGGGAGAGAGACCCAGTACTTC. It encodes CASSVAVAGRETQYF.

The rearrangement uses TRBV28 and TRBJ1-5; TRBD1 might be the D (5 bases). Trimming took off 6 bases at V and 5 bases at J, with 20 bases between the two ends. Per the germline V gene, CDR1 is MDHEN and CDR2 is SYDVKM. This CDR3 spans 16 amino acids. CDR3 region: CASSPIGRAGDQPQHF. CDR3 DNA: TGTGCCAGCAGCCCCATCGGCAGGGCTGGGGATCAGCCCCAGCATTTT. Supplemented by reference TRBV28 and TRBJ1-5, the full variable domain reads DVKVTQSSRYLVKRTGEKVFLECVQDMDHENMFWYRQDPGLGLRLIYFSYDVKMKEKGDIPEGYSVSREKKERFSLILESASTNQTSMYLCASSPIGRAGDQPQHFGDGTRLSIL.

A few counts support this clone. This chain connects TRBV9 to TRBJ1-2; D gene unclear. This CDR3 contains 14 residues. The V end lost 4 bases, the J end lost 7 bases, and 17 bases lay between the germline ends. Germline-derived CDR1 and CDR2 are SGDLS and YYNGEE. CDR3: CASSTTGSSVGYTF. The CDR3 DNA follows: TGTGCCAGCAGCACAACCGGGAGCTCTGTTGGCTACACCTTC. Full variable domain (remainder filled in from reference TRBV9 and TRBJ1-2): DSGVTQTPKHLITATGQRVTLRCSPRSGDLSVYWYQQSLDQGLQFLIQYYNGEERAKGNILERFSAQQFPDLHSELNLSSLELGDSALYFCASSTTGSSVGYTFGSGTRLTVV.

The genes are TRBV5-4 and TRBJ2-7, with a weak D call TRBD2 (5 bases). This CDR3 is built from 13 residues. Trimming shortened V by 4 bases and J by 1 base, and 9 bases separated the two germline ends. Germline V lookup: CDR1 SGHNT, CDR2 YYREEE (reference sequence). Written as DNA, the CDR3 is TGTGCCAGCAGCCCTACGGGGTCCTACGAGCAGTACTTC. This encodes CASSPTGSYEQYF.

Written as DNA, the CDR3 is TGTGCCAGTAACCGGGGGGGAACCTACAATGAGCAGTTCTTC. This gives the protein CASNRGGTYNEQFF. The V call is TRBV19, the J call TRBJ2-1, with 8 positions matching TRBD2. Trimming cost V 7 bases and J 2 bases; bases outside gene matches: 4. This CDR3 is 14 amino acids long. In germline, CDR1 is LNHDA, CDR2 SQIVND (reference sequence).

The chain combines TRBV12-5 with TRBJ2-5, with no clear D. The germline V and J ends were trimmed by 6 bases and 3 bases, with 32 bases remaining between them. The CDR3 is 20 residues long. Germline V lookup: CDR1 LGHNT, CDR2 FRNRAP. The CDR3 DNA reads TGTGCTAGTGGCTTAATGGGCTTCGAAGACCTGACCGAAAGTAAAGAGACCCAGTACTTC. It yields the protein CASGLMGFEDLTESKETQYF.

The chain has TRBV7-6 and TRBJ2-7; 11 bases match TRBD2. Trimming removed 0 bases from V and 7 bases from J; junction bases left unmatched: 5. Looked up from germline, CDR1 is SGHVS and CDR2 is FNYEAQ. This CDR3 spans 15 amino acids. The CDR3 DNA is TGTGCCAGCAGCTTAGCGCGGTCTAGCGGGGGGGAGCAGTACTTC. Translated: CASSLARSSGGEQYF.

The chain joins TRBV7-8 to TRBJ2-7, with 7 bases aligning to TRBD1. V lost 5 bases and J lost 3; bases outside the gene matches: 10. The CDR3 is 15 amino acids. Germline CDR1 SGHVS, CDR2 FQNEAQ. CDR3 bases: TGTGCCAGCAGCCAACCCCCCGGGACAGTCTACGAGCAGTACTTC. This gives the protein CASSQPPGTVYEQYF.